This T cell receptor beta chain derives from a study of CD8+ T cells in alopecia areata. In each case, RNA was isolated and then reverse transcribed into cDNA as the sequencing template. Assay: immunoSEQ multiplex PCR; the TCRdb copy retains only in-frame clones and omits some. The sample carries about 150,000 clones, roughly 61% recorded once. In germline, CDR1 is SQVTM, CDR2 ANQGSEA. The germline V and J ends were trimmed by 8 bases and 0 bases, with 7 bases remaining between them. This CDR3 comprises 11 residues. The table lists this clone with a count of one. The chain is built from TRBV29-1 and TRBJ2-5; no reliable D call. The sequence was obtained from a human donor with alopecia areata. Here the sequenced sample was CD4+ T cells sorted from blood, taken at week 0. The CDR3 DNA sequence: TGCAGCTTCAGCAACCAAGAGACCCAGTACTTC. This codes for CSFSNQETQYF.